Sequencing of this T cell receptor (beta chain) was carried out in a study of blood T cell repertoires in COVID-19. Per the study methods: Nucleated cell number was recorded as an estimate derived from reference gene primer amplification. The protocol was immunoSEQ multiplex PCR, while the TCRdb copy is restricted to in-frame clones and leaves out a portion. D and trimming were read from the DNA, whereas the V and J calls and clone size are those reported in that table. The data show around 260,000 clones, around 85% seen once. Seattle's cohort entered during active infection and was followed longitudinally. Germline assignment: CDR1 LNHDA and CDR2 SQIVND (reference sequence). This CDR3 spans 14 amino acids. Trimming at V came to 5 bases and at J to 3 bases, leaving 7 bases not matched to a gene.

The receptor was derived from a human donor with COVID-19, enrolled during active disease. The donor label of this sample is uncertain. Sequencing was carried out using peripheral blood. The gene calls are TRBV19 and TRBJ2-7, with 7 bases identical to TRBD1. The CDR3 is CASSHPGQIYEQYF. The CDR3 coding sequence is TGTGCCAGTAGTCACCCGGGACAGATCTACGAGCAGTACTTC.